This T cell receptor beta chain originates from a study of cytomegalovirus exposure and HLA in healthy donors. About the study: Genotyping of roughly 400 donors showed that about 79% belonged to the Caucasian-associated ancestry cluster. Study-wide results and caveats: Later analysis identified a missense DCLRE1C variant that was linked to TCR beta V- and J-gene trimming.

The PCR used 60 Vbeta and 13 Jbeta primers. The protocol was immunoSEQ multiplex PCR, while the TCRdb copy is restricted to in-frame clones and leaves out a portion. The data contain about 190,000 clones, 70% to 75% of them seen just once; the ten biggest clones take up approximately 4.8%. The donors comprised healthy bone marrow donors. The CDR3 runs to 11 residues. CDR1 LNHDA and CDR2 SQIVND come from the germline V gene (reference sequence). V gave up 4 bases and J gave up 4 bases, with 2 bases separating them. As for this clone: Its antigen remains unknown.

The chain is built from TRBV19 and TRBJ1-3; D is unresolved. Specimen: PBMCs. The clonotype comes from a man aged 25 to 40 in good health and CMV-seropositive. CDR3 nucleotide sequence: TGTGCCAGTAGTACAGGAAACACCATATATTTT. Translated, it gives CASSTGNTIYF. Together with reference TRBV19 and TRBJ1-3, the CDR3 gives the full variable domain: DGGITQSPKYLFRKEGQNVTLSCEQNLNHDAMYWYRQDPGQGLRLIYYSQIVNDFQKGDIAEGYSVSREKKESFPLTVTSAQKNPTAFYLCASSTGNTIYFGEGSWLTVV.